The sequence of this T cell receptor (beta chain) was determined in a study of patients and donors after allogeneic stem cell transplantation (dated by TCRdb to 2018 to 2021). The CDR3 goes from the cysteine to the phenylalanine over 13 residues. Left in the record is the CDR3 DNA by itself, 39 bases read in frame from the first base. Trimming at the junction amounts to 5 bases on V and 1 base on J, and the germline ends lie 9 bases apart. The germline V gene yields MNHNS for CDR1 and SASEGT for CDR2. This clonotype has a single count. Its antigen is still unknown. No clone much larger than this one lies a single base away; base qualities are absent. Evidence from one read is weak. Library prep was done by RT-PCR. Sequenced using a NextSeq 550. Using fastp at Q25 and MiXCR, TCRdb reprocessed the public reads and kept productive beta chains. All rows with the same CDR3 protein become a single entry with the most common DNA and genes. This sample lists approximately 11,000 distinct CDR3 sequences; around 20% were detected once. The top ten hold roughly 55% of the sample.

This receptor chain uses TRBV6-1 and TRBJ2-7; too little of a D gene remains to name it. What was sequenced was blood, either unsorted or a sorted T cell fraction (not recorded which). This receptor was taken from a human donor who was either an allogeneic HSCT recipient or a stem cell or donor lymphocyte infusion donor (not recorded which). It is not recorded whose cells these are; they may come from a transplant donor. The CDR3 reads as follows: CASSREWSYEQYF. The DNA is TGTGCCAGCAGTCGAGAGTGGTCCTACGAGCAGTACTTC.